The T cell receptor (beta chain) under discussion was sequenced for a study of T cell changes during pregnancy in multiple sclerosis. Generated by immunoSEQ multiplex PCR, the TCRdb table keeps only in-frame clones and is missing some. The repertoire holds tens of thousands of clones, approximately 91% seen once, with 3.5% to 5.5% in the top ten. The germline V gene encodes CDR1 SGHTA and CDR2 FQGNSA. V lost 4 bases to trimming and J lost 0 bases, with 11 bases between them. The CDR3 loop spans 15 amino acids. Sequences were derived from peripheral blood, sampled in the second trimester of pregnancy. This sequence joins TRBV7-2 and TRBJ2-3, with D possibly TRBD2 on 5 matching bases. This sequence was found in a female donor in good health, enrolled as a control in a pregnancy study. CDR3 amino acids: CASSYPLASTDTQYF. Here the CDR3 DNA reads TGTGCCAGCAGCTACCCCCTAGCAAGCACAGATACGCAGTATTTT.